The sequence of this T cell receptor beta chain was determined in a study of blood T cell repertoires in COVID-19. As for the study in general: Samples came from the United States, Italy and Spain, spanning acute and convalescent COVID-19. The analysed material was cDNA or gDNA that came from T cells, B-cell-depleted T cells, or PBMCs.

How the authors handled the data: Amplification from reference gene primers served as the basis for estimated nucleated cell counts. Produced via immunoSEQ multiplex PCR; TCRdb's table is partial and in-frame only. Clone size and the V and J calls come from that table; the DNA yielded D and trimming. The sample records 120,000 to 150,000 clones, about 88% being singletons. CDR3 size: 16 residues. The V end was cut by 0 bases, the J end by 4 bases, with 15 bases between. Germline V gene lookup returns CDR1 MNHEY and CDR2 SVGAGI. The sequenced sample was peripheral blood. The TCR comes from a human donor in a cohort sampled during active COVID-19. This chain connects TRBV6-5 to TRBJ1-1; weak D call: TRBD1 (5 bases). CDR3 loop: CASSYSRGGWGTEAFF. The CDR3 region has the DNA TGTGCCAGCAGTTACTCCCGGGGGGGATGGGGCACTGAAGCTTTCTTT.